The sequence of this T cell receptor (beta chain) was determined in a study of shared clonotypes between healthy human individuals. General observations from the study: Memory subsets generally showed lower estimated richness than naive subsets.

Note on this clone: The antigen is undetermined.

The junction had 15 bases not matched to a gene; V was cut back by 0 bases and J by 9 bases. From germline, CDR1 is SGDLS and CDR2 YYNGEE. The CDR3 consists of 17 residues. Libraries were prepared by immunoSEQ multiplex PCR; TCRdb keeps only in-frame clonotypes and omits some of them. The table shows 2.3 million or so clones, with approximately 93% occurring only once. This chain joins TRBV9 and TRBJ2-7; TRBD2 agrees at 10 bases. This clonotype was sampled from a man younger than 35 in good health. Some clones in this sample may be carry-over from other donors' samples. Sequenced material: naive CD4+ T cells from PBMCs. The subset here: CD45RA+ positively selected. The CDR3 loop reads CASSVEERLAGSPPQYF. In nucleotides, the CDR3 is TGTGCCAGCAGCGTAGAAGAGCGACTAGCGGGTTCCCCGCCGCAGTACTTC. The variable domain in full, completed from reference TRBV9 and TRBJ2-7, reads DSGVTQTPKHLITATGQRVTLRCSPRSGDLSVYWYQQSLDQGLQFLIQYYNGEERAKGNILERFSAQQFPDLHSELNLSSLELGDSALYFCASSVEERLAGSPPQYFGPGTRLTVT.